A single T cell receptor (beta chain) is shown here with its context. TCRdb's table, derived via immunoSEQ multiplex PCR, lists solely in-frame clones and lacks some. The table shows around 150,000 clones, with around 87% occurring only once. The data stem from a study of blood T cell repertoires in COVID-19. V gave up 4 bases and J gave up 6 bases; unmatched junction bases: 10. Germline V gene sequence: CDR1 SGDLS, CDR2 YYNGEE. There are 15 residues in the CDR3. The sequenced sample was peripheral blood. This chain links TRBV9 with TRBJ2-1, with 7 nucleotides matching TRBD1. This clonotype was obtained from a man aged 18 to 30 with acute or convalescent COVID-19. The DNA of the CDR3 is TGTGCCAGCAGCCCCCATTACCGGGACAGCAATGAGCAGTTCTTC. It is translated as CASSPHYRDSNEQFF.